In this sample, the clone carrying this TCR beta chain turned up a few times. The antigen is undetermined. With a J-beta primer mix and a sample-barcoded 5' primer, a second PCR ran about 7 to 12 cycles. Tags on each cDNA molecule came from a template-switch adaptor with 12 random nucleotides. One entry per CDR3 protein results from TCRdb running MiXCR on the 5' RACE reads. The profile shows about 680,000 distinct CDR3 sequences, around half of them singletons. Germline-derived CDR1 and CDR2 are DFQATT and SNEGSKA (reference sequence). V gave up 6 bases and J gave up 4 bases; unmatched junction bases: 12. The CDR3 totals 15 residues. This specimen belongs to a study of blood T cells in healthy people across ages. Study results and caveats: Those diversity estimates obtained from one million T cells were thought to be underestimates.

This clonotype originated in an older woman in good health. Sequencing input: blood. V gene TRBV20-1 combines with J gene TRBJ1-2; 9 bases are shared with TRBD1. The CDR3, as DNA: TGCAGTGCAACCGGGACAGGGACTCCACTCTATGGCTACACCTTC. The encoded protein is CSATGTGTPLYGYTF.